Following are 25 T cell receptor beta chains from one sample sequenced in a study of T cell changes during pregnancy in multiple sclerosis. Some clones are missing from TCRdb's copy, which holds only in-frame ones; the method was immunoSEQ multiplex PCR. The table lists over 60,000 clones, approximately 90% of them singletons, with around 2.5% in the top ten. Source: peripheral blood, taken in the first trimester of pregnancy. These receptors originate from a female donor with multiple sclerosis, enrolled in a pregnancy study.

The CDR3 DNA reads TGCGCCAGCAGCTCCCCTAGCGGGAGTGATCCGGGCAATGAGCAGTTCTTC. Its translation is CASSSPSGSDPGNEQFF. The gene calls are TRBV5-1 and TRBJ2-1; TRBD2 matches at 10 bases. Germline V lookup: CDR1 SGHRS, CDR2 YFSETQ. The CDR3 extends over 17 amino acids. Trimming took 3 bases from V and 6 from J; bases not matched to a gene: 12.

The rearrangement joins TRBV2 to TRBJ1-5; 8 nucleotides match TRBD1. CDR1 and CDR2 (germline): SNHLY, FYNNEI. CDR3 size: 16 residues. The ends lost 5 bases at V and 3 bases at J; junction bases unmatched: 9. This chain's CDR3 is CASSSRGTGDNQPQHF. In DNA form, the CDR3 reads TGTGCCAGCAGTTCCCGGGGGACAGGCGACAATCAGCCCCAGCATTTT.

The chain is built from TRBV18 and TRBJ2-6; TRBD1 matches at 8 bases. Germline V gene lookup returns CDR1 KGHSH and CDR2 LQKENI. Trimming took 3 bases from V and 3 from J; bases not matched to a gene: 10. This CDR3 region has 18 residues. CDR3 nucleotides: TGTGCCAGCTCACCGCGACCCCAGGGGGCGCATGGGGCCAACGTCCTGACTTTC. Translation: CASSPRPQGAHGANVLTF.

The V and J genes are TRBV9 and TRBJ1-5; no definite D call. This CDR3 region has 17 residues. The V gene's germline CDR1 is SGDLS and CDR2 YYNGEE. V was clipped by 2 bases and J by 1 base, with 16 bases between them. The CDR3 sequence is CASSVKGAGGSNQPQHF. The DNA of the CDR3 is TGTGCCAGCAGCGTTAAGGGTGCGGGAGGAAGCAATCAGCCCCAGCATTTT.

The chain carries TRBV11-2 and TRBJ2-3; 8 nucleotides match TRBD2. Germline CDR1 is SGHAT and CDR2 is FQNNGV. After removal of 4 bases from V and 3 bases from J, the junction contained 15 bases not matched to a gene. There are 18 residues in the CDR3. The CDR3 is CASSSPNNSGSETDTQYF. CDR3 nucleotide sequence: TGTGCCAGCAGCTCCCCAAATAACAGCGGGAGTGAGACAGATACGCAGTATTTT.

This chain uses TRBV7-9 with TRBJ2-7; no definite D call. The germline V and J ends were trimmed by 1 base and 0 bases, with 13 bases remaining between them. The CDR3 contains 16 residues. CDR1 is SEHNR, CDR2 FQNEAQ, per germline (reference sequence). The CDR3 loop is CASSLGHYSSSYEQYF. The CDR3 coding sequence is TGTGCCAGCAGCTTAGGGCACTACTCGAGCTCCTACGAGCAGTACTTC.

The chain combines TRBV7-6 with TRBJ2-2, with D hard to call. CDR1 SGHVS and CDR2 FNYEAQ come from the germline V gene. CDR3 length: 15 amino acids. With 1 base removed from V and 4 bases from J, the gap between germline ends came to 10 bases. The CDR3 loop is CASSLGWSPTGELFF. The CDR3 nucleotides read TGTGCCAGCAGCTTAGGTTGGAGCCCCACCGGGGAGCTGTTTTTT.

This clone was detected only a few times. The CDR3 region is CATQGPDYGYTF. DNA of the CDR3: TGTGCCACCCAGGGGCCCGACTATGGCTACACCTTC. V is TRBV2 and J is TRBJ1-2, with D maybe TRBD1 (6 bases). Germline CDR1 and CDR2: SNHLY and FYNNEI. The CDR3 sequence is 12 residues long. V gave up 10 bases and J gave up 3 bases, with 12 bases separating them.

Of note for this clone: A much larger clone differs from this one at a single base, so this may be a read error. This chain links TRBV4-2 with TRBJ1-5; maybe TRBD1 (6 bases). The germline V and J ends were trimmed by 0 bases and 5 bases, with 8 bases remaining between them. In germline, CDR1 is LGHNA, CDR2 YNFKEQ. The CDR3 is 14 residues long. The DNA of the CDR3 is TGTGCCAGCAGCCAAGAATCAGGGGATCAGCCCCAGCATTTT. It translates to CASSQESGDQPQHF.

The chain recombines TRBV6-1 with TRBJ2-1; D remains ambiguous. CDR1 MNHNS and CDR2 SASEGT come from the germline V gene. The CDR3 sequence is 15 residues long. V was trimmed by 1 base and J by 0 bases, leaving 7 bases between them. This CDR3 is CASSEDFVSYNEQFF. For the CDR3, the DNA is TGTGCCAGCAGTGAAGACTTCGTCTCCTACAATGAGCAGTTCTTC.

As DNA, the CDR3 is TGCGCCAGCAGCTTGACACAGGGGACAGATACGCAGTATTTT. Encoded protein: CASSLTQGTDTQYF. This sequence joins TRBV5-1 and TRBJ2-3; 7 bases map to TRBD1. The CDR3 length is 14 residues. Germline trimming cut 1 base from V and 3 bases from J; bases unmatched to any gene: 2. Germline CDR1 and CDR2: SGHRS and YFSETQ.

The V and J genes are TRBV5-8 and TRBJ2-7, with 10 positions matching TRBD1. CDR1 is SGHTS and CDR2 is YDEGEE in the germline V gene. This CDR3 spans 15 amino acids. Trimming took 5 bases from V and 4 from J; bases not matched to a gene: 9. CDR3 DNA sequence: TGTGCCAGCAGTTATACCCGGGACAGGGGTTACGAGCAGTACTTC. It specifies CASSYTRDRGYEQYF.

The chain is built from TRBV7-3 and TRBJ2-3; D unclear. V dropped 5 bases and J dropped 4 bases, with 16 bases sitting between them. The CDR3 sequence is 15 residues long. Germline loops: CDR1 SGHTA, CDR2 FQGTGA. In nucleotides, the CDR3 is TGTGCCAGCAGCACCGGAAAAGTAGCCCCAGATACGCAGTATTTT. Translation gives CASSTGKVAPDTQYF.

Here the CDR3 reads CAMTSGGAGTGELFF. In DNA form, the CDR3 reads TGTGCCATGACTAGCGGGGGAGCAGGGACCGGGGAGCTGTTTTTT. The rearrangement joins TRBV10-3 to TRBJ2-2, with 12 bases fitting TRBD2. Trimming took 9 bases from V and 5 from J; bases not matched to a gene: 7. This CDR3 is 15 amino acids long. CDR1 and CDR2 (germline): ENHRY, SYGVKD.

The chain employs TRBV4-2 and TRBJ1-5, with D uncertain. The CDR3 is 15 residues long. V was shortened by 3 bases and J by 3 bases, with 12 bases between the two germline ends. In germline, CDR1 is LGHNA, CDR2 YNFKEQ. CDR3 sequence reads: CASSQGNSNNQPQHF. CDR3 sequence (DNA): TGTGCCAGCAGCCAGGGTAACAGTAACAATCAGCCCCAGCATTTT.

The V and J genes are TRBV7-2 and TRBJ1-2, with D tentatively TRBD1 (5 bases). The germline CDR1 and CDR2 sequences are SGHTA and FQGNSA. Trimming removed 1 base from V and 0 bases from J, with 9 bases in between. The CDR3 contains 15 residues. The CDR3 sequence is CASSLGGVANYGYTF. DNA of the CDR3: TGTGCCAGCAGCTTAGGGGGGGTCGCTAACTATGGCTACACCTTC.

The chain has TRBV2 and TRBJ2-7; D remains unclear. The CDR3 spans 16 residues. V dropped 8 bases and J dropped 2 bases, with 22 bases sitting between them. Germline V lookup: CDR1 SNHLY, CDR2 FYNNEI. CDR3 coding DNA: TGTGCCAGCCTTATCCAAAAACGGCACAGCCCCTACGAGCAGTACTTC. Its protein product is CASLIQKRHSPYEQYF.

This rearrangement joins TRBV28 to TRBJ2-7; 9 bases line up with TRBD2. V lost 6 bases, J lost 3 bases, and 6 bases stayed unmatched. The CDR3 totals 14 residues. Germline V gene sequence: CDR1 MDHEN, CDR2 SYDVKM. The CDR3 DNA is TGTGCCAGCAGCGGCGGGGGGGATGGCTACGAGCAGTACTTC. It is translated as CASSGGGDGYEQYF.

The rearrangement joins TRBV5-1 to TRBJ1-2, with a possible D match to TRBD1 (6 bases). V was clipped by 0 bases and J by 8 bases, with 11 bases between them. This CDR3 region has 13 residues. Germline V gene data show CDR1 as SGHRS and CDR2 as YFSETQ. CDR3 sequence: CASSLAPGEGYTF. CDR3 bases: TGCGCCAGCAGCTTGGCACCAGGGGAAGGCTACACCTTC.

The gene calls are TRBV6-6 and TRBJ1-5; D might be TRBD1 (6 bases). Looked up from germline, CDR1 is MNHNY and CDR2 is SVGAGI (reference sequence). The ends were cut back, 0 bases at V and 2 bases at J, with 11 bases in the middle. The CDR3 has 16 residues. The CDR3 DNA sequence: TGTGCCAGCAGTTACTCTGGGGGGGCTGGCAATCAGCCCCAGCATTTT. This sequence encodes CASSYSGGAGNQPQHF.

This clone occurred once. The chain carries TRBV7-2 and TRBJ2-3; a possible D gene is TRBD2 (7 bases). The germline gives CDR1 SGHTA, CDR2 FQGNSA. The CDR3 has 13 amino acids. With 8 bases removed from V and 3 bases from J, the gap between germline ends came to 12 bases. CDR3 nucleotide sequence: TGTGCCAGCGGGGGGGCGATGACAGATACGCAGTATTTT. It yields the protein CASGGAMTDTQYF.

The chain links TRBV2 to TRBJ2-3, with 12 bases fitting TRBD2. The CDR3 is 16 residues long. V trimming: 6 bases; J trimming: 3 bases; junction bases outside the gene matches: 7. Germline V gene data show CDR1 as SNHLY and CDR2 as FYNNEI. The CDR3 nucleotides read TGTGCCAGCAGACCCGATACTAGCGGGAGGACAGATACGCAGTATTTT. This encodes CASRPDTSGRTDTQYF.

The rearrangement links TRBV6-6 to TRBJ1-1; the D gene is possibly TRBD1 (5 bases). The CDR3 has 15 amino acids. The V end was cut by 7 bases, the J end by 7 bases, with 22 bases between. Germline assignment: CDR1 MNHNY and CDR2 SVGAGI (reference sequence). CDR3 amino acids: CASNDTPGGLVEAFF. The CDR3 coding sequence is TGTGCCAGCAACGACACCCCCGGGGGATTGGTTGAAGCTTTCTTT.

The gene calls are TRBV6-4 and TRBJ2-2; 7 positions agree with TRBD2. There are 14 residues in the CDR3. Germline trimming cut 2 bases from V and 4 bases from J; bases unmatched to any gene: 1. Germline V gene data show CDR1 as MRHNA and CDR2 as SNTAGT. The CDR3 DNA sequence: TGTGCCAGCAGTGACCCGGGGGGCACCGGGGAGCTGTTTTTT. This codes for CASSDPGGTGELFF.

V gene TRBV5-1 combines with J gene TRBJ2-5; 11 positions agree with TRBD1. CDR1 and CDR2 from the germline V gene are SGHRS and YFSETQ. This CDR3 region has 16 residues. Germline trimming cut 4 bases from V and 5 bases from J; bases unmatched to any gene: 10. CDR3 protein: CASSGPGTGGLETQYF. The CDR3 DNA reads as TGCGCCAGCAGCGGTCCCGGGACAGGGGGTTTGGAGACCCAGTACTTC. Complete variable domain (other parts from reference TRBV5-1 and TRBJ2-5): KAGVTQTPRYLIKTRGQQVTLSCSPISGHRSVSWYQQTPGQGLQFLFEYFSETQRNKGNFPGRFSGRQFSNSRSEMNVSTLELGDSALYLCASSGPGTGGLETQYFGPGTRLLVL.